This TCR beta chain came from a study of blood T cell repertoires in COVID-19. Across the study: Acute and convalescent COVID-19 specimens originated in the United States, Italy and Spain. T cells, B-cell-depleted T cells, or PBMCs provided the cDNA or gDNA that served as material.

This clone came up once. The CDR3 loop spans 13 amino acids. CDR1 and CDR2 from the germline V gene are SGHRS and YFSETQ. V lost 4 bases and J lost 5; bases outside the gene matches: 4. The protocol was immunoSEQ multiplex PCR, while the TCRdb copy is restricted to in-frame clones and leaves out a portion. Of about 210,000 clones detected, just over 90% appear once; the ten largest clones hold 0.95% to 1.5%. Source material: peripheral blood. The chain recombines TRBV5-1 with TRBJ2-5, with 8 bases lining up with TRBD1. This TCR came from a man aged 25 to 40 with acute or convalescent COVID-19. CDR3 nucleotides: TGCGCCAGCAGCGGAGACAGGGGTGAGACCCAGTACTTC. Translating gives CASSGDRGETQYF. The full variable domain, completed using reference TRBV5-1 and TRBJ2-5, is KAGVTQTPRYLIKTRGQQVTLSCSPISGHRSVSWYQQTPGQGLQFLFEYFSETQRNKGNFPGRFSGRQFSNSRSEMNVSTLELGDSALYLCASSGDRGETQYFGPGTRLLVL.